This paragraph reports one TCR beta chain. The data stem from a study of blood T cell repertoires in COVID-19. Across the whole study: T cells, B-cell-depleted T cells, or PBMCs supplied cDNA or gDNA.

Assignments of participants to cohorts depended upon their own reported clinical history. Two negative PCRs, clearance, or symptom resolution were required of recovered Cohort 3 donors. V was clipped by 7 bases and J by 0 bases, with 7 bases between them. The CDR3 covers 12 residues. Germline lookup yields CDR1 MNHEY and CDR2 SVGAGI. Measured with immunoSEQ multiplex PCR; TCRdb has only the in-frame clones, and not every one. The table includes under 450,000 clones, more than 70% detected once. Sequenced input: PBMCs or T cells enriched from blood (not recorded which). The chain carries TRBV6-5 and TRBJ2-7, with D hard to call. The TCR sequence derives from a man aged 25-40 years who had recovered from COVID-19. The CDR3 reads CASKPGSYEQYF. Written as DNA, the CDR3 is TGTGCCAGCAAGCCAGGCTCCTACGAGCAGTACTTC.